The present T cell receptor (beta chain) was sequenced within a study of T cell repertoires in cytomegalovirus infection. In the study overall: Both a matching HLA type and CMV infection were indicated by public TCR beta signatures. Study-wide results and limits: Ex vivo, HLA-C-restricted CMV-specific TCR beta clonotypes prevailed over the rest of the response.

TCRdb re-called the reads through MiXCR, storing one row per CDR3 protein. The table includes just under 300,000 distinct CDR3 sequences, 8% to 10% detected once. J gave up 14 bases and V 4 bases, and 13 bases lay outside the gene matches. This CDR3 is built from 14 residues. Germline CDR1 is KGHSH and CDR2 is LQKENI. This clonotype was recorded at least ten times. Its antigen is as yet unknown. The sequencing sample was made of PBMCs. The chain combines TRBV18 with TRBJ2-5; 10 bases are a match to TRBD1. This TCR came from a human donor in good health (CMV status not recorded). Some clones in this sample may be carry-over from other donors' samples. The CDR3 bases are TGTGCCAGCTCACGAGGAGGACAGGGGGAGTTTTACTACTTC. It encodes CASSRGGQGEFYYF.